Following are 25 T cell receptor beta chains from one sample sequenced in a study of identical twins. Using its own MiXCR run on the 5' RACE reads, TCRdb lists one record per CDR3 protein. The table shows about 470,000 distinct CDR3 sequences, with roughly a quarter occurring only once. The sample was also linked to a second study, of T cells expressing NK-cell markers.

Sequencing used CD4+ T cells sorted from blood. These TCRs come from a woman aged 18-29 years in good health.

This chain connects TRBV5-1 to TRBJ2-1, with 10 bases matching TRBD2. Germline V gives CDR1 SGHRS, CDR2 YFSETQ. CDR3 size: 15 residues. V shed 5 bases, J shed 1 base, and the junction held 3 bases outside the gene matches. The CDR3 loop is CASRATSGSYNEQFF. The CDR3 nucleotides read TGCGCCAGCAGGGCGACTAGCGGGTCCTACAATGAGCAGTTCTTC.

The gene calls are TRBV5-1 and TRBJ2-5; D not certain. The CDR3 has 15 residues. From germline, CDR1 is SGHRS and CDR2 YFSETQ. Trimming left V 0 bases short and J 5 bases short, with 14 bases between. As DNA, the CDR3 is TGCGCCAGCAGCTTGGGGGCCTGGGGATGGGAGACCCAGTACTTC. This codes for CASSLGAWGWETQYF.

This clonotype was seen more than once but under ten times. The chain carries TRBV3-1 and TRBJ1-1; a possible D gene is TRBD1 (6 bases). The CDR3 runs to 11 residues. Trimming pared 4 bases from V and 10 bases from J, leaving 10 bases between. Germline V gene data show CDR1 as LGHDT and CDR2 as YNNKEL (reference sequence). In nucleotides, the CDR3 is TGTGCCAGCAGCCGCGGAGGGGGAGCTTTCTTT. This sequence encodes CASSRGGGAFF.

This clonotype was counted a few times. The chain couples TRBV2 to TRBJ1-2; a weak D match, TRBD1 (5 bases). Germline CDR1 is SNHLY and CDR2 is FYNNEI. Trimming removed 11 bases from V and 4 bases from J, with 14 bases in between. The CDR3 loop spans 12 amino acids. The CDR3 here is CAFSEGSYGYTF. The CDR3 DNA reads TGTGCCTTCAGCGAGGGGAGCTATGGCTACACCTTC.

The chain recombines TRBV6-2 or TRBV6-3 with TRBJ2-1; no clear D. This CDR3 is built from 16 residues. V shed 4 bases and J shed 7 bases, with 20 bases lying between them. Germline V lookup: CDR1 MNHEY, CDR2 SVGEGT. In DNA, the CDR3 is TGTGCCAGCAGTTGGCTGGGCCTCCAAATTTTGAATGAGCAGTTCTTC. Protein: CASSWLGLQILNEQFF.

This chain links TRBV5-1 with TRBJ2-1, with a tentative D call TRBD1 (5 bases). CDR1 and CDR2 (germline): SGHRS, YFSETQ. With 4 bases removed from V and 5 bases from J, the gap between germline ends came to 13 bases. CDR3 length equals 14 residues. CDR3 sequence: CASSQKTDNNEQFF. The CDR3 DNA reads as TGCGCCAGCAGCCAGAAGACAGATAACAATGAGCAGTTCTTC.

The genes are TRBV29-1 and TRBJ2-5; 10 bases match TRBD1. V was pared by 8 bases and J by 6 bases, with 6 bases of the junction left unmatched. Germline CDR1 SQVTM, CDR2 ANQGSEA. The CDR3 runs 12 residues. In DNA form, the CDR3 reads TGCAGCTCTTCGGGACAGGGGAAGACCCAGTACTTC. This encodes CSSSGQGKTQYF.

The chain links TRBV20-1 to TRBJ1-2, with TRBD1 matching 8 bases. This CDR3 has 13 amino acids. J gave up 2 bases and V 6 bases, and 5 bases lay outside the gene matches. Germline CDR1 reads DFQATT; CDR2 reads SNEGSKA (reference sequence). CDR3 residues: CSASDRENYGYTF. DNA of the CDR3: TGCAGTGCCTCGGACAGGGAGAACTATGGCTACACCTTC.

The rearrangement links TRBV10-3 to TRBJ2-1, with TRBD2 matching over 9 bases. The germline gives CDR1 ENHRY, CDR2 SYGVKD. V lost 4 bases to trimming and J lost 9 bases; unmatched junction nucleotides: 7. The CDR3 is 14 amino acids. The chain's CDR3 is CAISGRAGGLEQFF. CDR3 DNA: TGTGCCATCAGTGGCCGAGCGGGGGGCCTTGAGCAGTTCTTC.

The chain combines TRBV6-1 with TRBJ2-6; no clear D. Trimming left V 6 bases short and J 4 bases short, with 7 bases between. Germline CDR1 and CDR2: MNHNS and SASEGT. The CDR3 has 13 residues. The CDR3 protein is CASRATGANVLTF. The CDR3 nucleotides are TGTGCCAGCAGAGCCACGGGGGCCAACGTCCTGACTTTC.

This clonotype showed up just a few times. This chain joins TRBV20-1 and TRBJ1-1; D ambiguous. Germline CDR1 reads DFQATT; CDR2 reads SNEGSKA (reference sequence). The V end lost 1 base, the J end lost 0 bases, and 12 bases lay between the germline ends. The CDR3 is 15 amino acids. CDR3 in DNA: TGCAGTGCTAGAGTTCAAAACCGTTTGAACACTGAAGCTTTCTTT. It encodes CSARVQNRLNTEAFF.

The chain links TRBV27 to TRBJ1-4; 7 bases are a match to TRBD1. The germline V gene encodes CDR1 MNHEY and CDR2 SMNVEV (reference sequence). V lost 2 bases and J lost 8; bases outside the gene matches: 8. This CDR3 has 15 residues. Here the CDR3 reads CASSLSGTAQEKLFF. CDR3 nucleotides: TGTGCCAGCAGTTTAAGTGGGACAGCACAAGAAAAACTGTTTTTT.

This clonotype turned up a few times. CDR3 DNA: TGTGCCAGCATAGGGGTGAACACTGAAGCTTTCTTT. Protein sequence: CASIGVNTEAFF. The chain combines TRBV12-3 or TRBV12-4 with TRBJ1-1; tentatively, D is TRBD1 (5 bases). V was shortened by 7 bases and J by 0 bases, with 6 bases between the two germline ends. The CDR3 extends over 12 amino acids.

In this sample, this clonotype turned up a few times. DNA for the CDR3: TGTGCCAGCAGTTACGATGTTCGGGGGGTTGAGCAGTTCTTC. Amino acids: CASSYDVRGVEQFF. The J gene is TRBJ2-1, the V gene TRBV6-5; 7 nucleotides match TRBD2. Germline V lookup: CDR1 MNHEY, CDR2 SVGAGI. After removal of 2 bases from V and 9 bases from J, the junction contained 7 bases not matched to a gene. The CDR3 extends over 14 amino acids.

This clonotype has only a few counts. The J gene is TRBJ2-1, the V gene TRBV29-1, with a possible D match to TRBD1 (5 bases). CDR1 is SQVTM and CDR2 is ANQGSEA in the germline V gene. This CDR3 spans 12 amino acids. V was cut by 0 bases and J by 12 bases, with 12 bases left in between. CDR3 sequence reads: CSVEEGRVGQFF. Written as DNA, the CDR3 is TGCAGCGTTGAAGAGGGCAGGGTGGGGCAGTTCTTC.

In nucleotides, the CDR3 is TGTGCCAGCAGTTATAGTTTAGCCAAAAACATTCAGTACTTC. It yields the protein CASSYSLAKNIQYF. The chain joins TRBV6-5 to TRBJ2-4; the D is unclear. The CDR3 extends over 14 amino acids. Looked up from germline, CDR1 is MNHEY and CDR2 is SVGAGI. V shed 3 bases and J shed 0 bases, with 6 bases lying between them.

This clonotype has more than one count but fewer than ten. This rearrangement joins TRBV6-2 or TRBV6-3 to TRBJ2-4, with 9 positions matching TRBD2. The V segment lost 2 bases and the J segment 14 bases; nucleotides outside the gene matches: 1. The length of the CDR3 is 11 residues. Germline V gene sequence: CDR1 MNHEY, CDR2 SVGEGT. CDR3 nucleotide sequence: TGTGCCAGCAGTTACGGGACTAGCAAGTACTTC. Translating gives CASSYGTSKYF.

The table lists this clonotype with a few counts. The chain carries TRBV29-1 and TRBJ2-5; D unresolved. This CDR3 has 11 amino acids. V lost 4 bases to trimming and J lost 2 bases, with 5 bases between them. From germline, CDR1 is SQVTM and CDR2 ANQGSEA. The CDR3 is CSVVVQETQYF. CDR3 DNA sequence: TGCAGCGTTGTCGTACAAGAGACCCAGTACTTC.

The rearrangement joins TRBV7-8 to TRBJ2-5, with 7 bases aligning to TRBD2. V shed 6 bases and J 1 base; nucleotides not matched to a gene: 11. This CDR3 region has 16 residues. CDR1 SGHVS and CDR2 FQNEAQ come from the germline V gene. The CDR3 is CASRPRLAVGQETQYF. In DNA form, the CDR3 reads TGTGCCAGCAGACCTAGACTAGCTGTAGGCCAAGAGACCCAGTACTTC.

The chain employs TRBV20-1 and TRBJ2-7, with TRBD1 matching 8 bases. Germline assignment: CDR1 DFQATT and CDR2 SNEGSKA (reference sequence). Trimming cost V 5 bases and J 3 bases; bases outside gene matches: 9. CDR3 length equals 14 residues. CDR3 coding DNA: TGCAGTGCTGCAAGATCCAGGGGGCACTACGAGCAGTACTTC. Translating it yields CSAARSRGHYEQYF.

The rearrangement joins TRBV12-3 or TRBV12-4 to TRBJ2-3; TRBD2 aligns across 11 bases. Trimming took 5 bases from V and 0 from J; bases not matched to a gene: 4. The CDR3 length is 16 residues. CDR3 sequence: CASSLWTSGSTDTQYF. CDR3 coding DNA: TGTGCCAGCAGTCTTTGGACTAGCGGGAGCACAGATACGCAGTATTTT.

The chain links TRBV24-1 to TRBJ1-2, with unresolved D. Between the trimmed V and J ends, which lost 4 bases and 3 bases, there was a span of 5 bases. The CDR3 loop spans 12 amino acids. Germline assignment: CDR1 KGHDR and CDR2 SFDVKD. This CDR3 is CATSDPDYGYTF. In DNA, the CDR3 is TGTGCCACCAGTGACCCCGACTATGGCTACACCTTC.

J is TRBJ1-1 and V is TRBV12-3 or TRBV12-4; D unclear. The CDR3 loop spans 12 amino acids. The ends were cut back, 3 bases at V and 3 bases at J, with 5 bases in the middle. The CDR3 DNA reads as TGTGCCAGCAGTTTCCCGCACACTGAAGCTTTCTTT. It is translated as CASSFPHTEAFF.

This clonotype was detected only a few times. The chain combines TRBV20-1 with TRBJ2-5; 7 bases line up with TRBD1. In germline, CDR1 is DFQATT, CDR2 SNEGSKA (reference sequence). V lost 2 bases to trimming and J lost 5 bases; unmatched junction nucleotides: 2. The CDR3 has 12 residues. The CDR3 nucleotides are TGCAGTGCTAGATGGGGACAGGAGACCCAGTACTTC. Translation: CSARWGQETQYF.

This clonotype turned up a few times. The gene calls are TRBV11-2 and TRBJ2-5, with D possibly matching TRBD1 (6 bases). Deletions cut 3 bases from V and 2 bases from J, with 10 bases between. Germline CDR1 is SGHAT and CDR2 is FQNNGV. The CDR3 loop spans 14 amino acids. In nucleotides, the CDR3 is TGTGCCAGCAGCTTTAATGGACAGCAAGAGACCCAGTACTTC. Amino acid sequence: CASSFNGQQETQYF.